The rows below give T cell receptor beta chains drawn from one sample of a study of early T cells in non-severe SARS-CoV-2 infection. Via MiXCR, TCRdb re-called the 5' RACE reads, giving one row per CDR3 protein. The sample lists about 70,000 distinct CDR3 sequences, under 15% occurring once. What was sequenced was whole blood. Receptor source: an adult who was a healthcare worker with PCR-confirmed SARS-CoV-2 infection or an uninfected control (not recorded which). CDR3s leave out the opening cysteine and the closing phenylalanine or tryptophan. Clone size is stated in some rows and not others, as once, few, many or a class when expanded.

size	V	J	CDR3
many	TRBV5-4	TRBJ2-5	ASSTLMQTQY
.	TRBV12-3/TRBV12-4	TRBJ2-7	ASNGRNNYEQY
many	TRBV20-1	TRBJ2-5	SAEPIAGGAQY
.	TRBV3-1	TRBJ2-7	ASSHGVAYEQY
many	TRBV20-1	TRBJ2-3	SASDRFLISTDTQY
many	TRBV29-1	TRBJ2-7	SVEGRRGEQY
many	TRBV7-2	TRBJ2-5	ASSLVSETQY
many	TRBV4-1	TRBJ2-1	ASSQLAVPSYNEQF
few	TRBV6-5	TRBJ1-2	ASLGRGGGYT
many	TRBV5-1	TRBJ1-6	ASSLGIAGLSSPLH
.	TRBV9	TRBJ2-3	ASSGDRRGDTQY
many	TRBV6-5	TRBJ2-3	ASSYLYTQY
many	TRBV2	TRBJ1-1	ASSASRDTEAF
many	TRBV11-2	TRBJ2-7	ASSLINSGNEQY
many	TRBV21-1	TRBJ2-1	ASGIRGDEQF
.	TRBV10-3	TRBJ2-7	AISRRLGRHEQY
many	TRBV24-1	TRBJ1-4	ATSDLHVPGQTFVKLF
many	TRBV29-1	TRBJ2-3	SARSGTSADTQY
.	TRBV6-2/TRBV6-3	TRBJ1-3	ASREYDGRSGNTIY
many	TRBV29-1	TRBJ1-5	SAQTDSNQPQH
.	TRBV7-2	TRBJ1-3	ASSLRSGNTIY
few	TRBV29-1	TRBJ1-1	SARRGGQTEAF
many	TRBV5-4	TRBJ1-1	ASSSTGAHTEAF
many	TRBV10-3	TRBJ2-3	AISESGHTQY
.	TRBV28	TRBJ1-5	ASSPRGQGAPGNQPQH
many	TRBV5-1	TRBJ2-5	ASSPDNAETQY
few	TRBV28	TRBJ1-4	ASSPRMLSREKLF
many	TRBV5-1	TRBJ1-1	ASSWRLYTEAF
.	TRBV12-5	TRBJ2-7	ASGPIRGGSYEQY
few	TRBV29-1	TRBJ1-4	SVASGVKGEKLF
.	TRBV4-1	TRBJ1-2	ASSQDQGVDYGYT